Described below is a single T cell receptor (beta chain) sequence and its context. Only one count was recorded for this clone. Its antigen has not been determined. Per-nucleotide qualities are absent, and no much larger clonotype sits a single base away. TCRbeta CDR3 regions were amplified from genomic DNA by means of the immunoSEQ Assay, a bias-controlled multiplex PCR. Per the original workflow: The number of nucleated cells in each sample was estimated from the amplification of reference gene primers within the assay. To quantify the absolute abundance of each unique TCRbeta CDR3 rearrangement, sequence reads were collapsed and filtered. For each sample, productive Simpson clonality was calculated as the square root of Simpson's diversity index over productive rearrangements. Not all clones reach the TCRdb copy of this immuneACCESS table, which keeps in-frame sequences only. Checked studies attribute under half of the gap to unresolved V genes and leave the rest unexplained. V, J and clone size were drawn from that table, and D and trimming were deduced from the DNA. The sample table holds about 100,000 clones, of which more than 75% were seen once. The top ten hold 24% of the sample.

These data come from a study of blood T cell repertoires in COVID-19 (TCRdb year 2020). About the full investigation: Samples from collaborators originated in the United States, Italy and Spain and spanned both the acute and convalescent phases of COVID-19. The samples were drawn from two sources: the first 160 participants of the ongoing ImmuneRACE study, and 1,000 to 1,500 subjects contributed by 6 global collaborators. Deeply sampled blood TCRbeta repertoires from subjects exposed to, actively infected with, or recovered from COVID-19 were included in the dataset. The material from the prospective study consisted of cDNA or gDNA derived from T cells, B-cell-depleted T cells, or PBMCs. A de-identified subject ID, COVID-19 status, age in years and sex were almost always included in the sample metadata. Where HLA class I and class II types were available, the types were taken from metadata supplied by the sample provider, not from assay-based typing. The repertoires were released in a freely available public database meant as a resource for research on the immune response to SARS-CoV-2. Study-wide conclusions, independent of this receptor: The amount of clinical and demographic metadata varied by source and participant and was provided uncurated.

The junction carries 11 bases between V and J, which are trimmed by 4 bases and 4 bases respectively. CDR1 and CDR2, looked up from the germline V gene (reference sequence), are SGHNT and YYREEE. The CDR3 starts with the cysteine, ends with the phenylalanine, and has 13 residues. The DNA shown is the 39-base CDR3, in frame from base 1. Whole blood was collected in K2EDTA tubes by collaborating institutions according to the institutions' own protocols. For TCRbeta analysis, collaborators shipped samples in one of three forms: frozen whole blood, isolated PBMCs, or DNA extracted from either of those sample types.

This TCR was recovered from a human donor in a cohort sampled during active COVID-19. Sequenced input: peripheral blood. The chain is made from TRBV5-4 and TRBJ2-5; TRBD1 is perhaps the D gene, given 6 matching bases. In nucleotides, the sequence is TGTGCCAGCAGCGCCCAGGGGTCAGAGACCCAGTACTTC. Translated, it gives CASSAQGSETQYF.